Following are 10 T cell receptor beta chains from one sample sequenced in a study of molecular identifiers for immune sequencing clone quantification. TCRdb recomputed calls from the PCR reads with MiXCR, one row per CDR3 protein. The sample comprises about 65,000 distinct CDR3 sequences, about a fifth of which are singletons, and approximately 1.5% rests with the top ten. The sequenced material came from naive CD8+ T cells from blood, with Jurkat cell RNA spiked in. The subset: FACS-sorted CD8+CD4-CCR7+CD45RA+ naive T cells. The receptors shown here come from a human donor in good health. Some libraries in this study had Jurkat cell RNA spiked in.

This clonotype occurred many times. This rearrangement joins TRBV23-1 to TRBJ2-6; the D is unclear. TRBV23-1 is sorted into the ORF group, with uncertain function. V was clipped by 5 bases and J by 0 bases, with 11 bases between them. CDR3 length equals 16 residues. In DNA form, the CDR3 reads TGCGCCAGCAGTAACCCAGTGTACTCTGGGGCCAACGTCCTGACTTTC. Its protein is CASSNPVYSGANVLTF.

Turning to this clonotype: This may come from a read error, since a much larger clone is one base off. The CDR3: CASSESWESYEQYF. CDR3 coding DNA: TGTGCCAGCAGCGAAAGCTGGGAGTCCTACGAGCAGTACTTC. The rearrangement links TRBV13 to TRBJ2-7; possibly TRBD2 for D (5 bases). V lost 5 bases, J lost 1 base, and 12 bases lay in between. Germline CDR1 reads PRHDT; CDR2 reads FYEKMQ (reference sequence). There are 14 residues in the CDR3.

This clonotype was seen ten or more times. The rearrangement uses TRBV10-3 and TRBJ2-7, with 8 bases matching TRBD2. Per germline, CDR1 ENHRY and CDR2 SYGVKD. The CDR3 contains 15 residues. Trimming took 2 bases from V and 7 from J; bases not matched to a gene: 10. The DNA for the CDR3 is TGTGCCATCAGTGAGCAAGGACTAGCTTCGGGAGAGCAGTACTTC. Protein: CAISEQGLASGEQYF.

This clonotype was observed at least ten times. This rearrangement joins TRBV6-5 to TRBJ1-1; D gene ambiguous. V lost 5 bases and J lost 0, with 7 bases in between. This CDR3 region has 13 residues. Per germline, CDR1 MNHEY and CDR2 SVGAGI. CDR3 protein: CASSTHMNTEAFF. The CDR3 DNA reads TGTGCCAGCAGTACCCACATGAACACTGAAGCTTTCTTT.

The J gene is TRBJ2-3, the V gene TRBV12-3 or TRBV12-4, with D possibly TRBD2 on 5 matching bases. The V gene lost 3 bases and the J gene lost 5 bases, with 12 bases spanning the gap. This CDR3 has 14 residues. CDR3 sequence (DNA): TGTGCCAGCAGTTTCGGTGGGAGAGGAGATACGCAGTATTTT. This gives the protein CASSFGGRGDTQYF.

This clonotype was seen only a few times. The chain couples TRBV11-3 to TRBJ2-7, with 7 bases fitting TRBD1. With V trimmed by 5 bases and J by 5 bases, 6 bases remained unmatched. Germline CDR1 reads SGHNT; CDR2 reads YENEEA. The CDR3 extends over 13 amino acids. The CDR3 is CASSLGTGDEQYF. The CDR3 region has the DNA TGTGCCAGCAGCCTGGGAACAGGGGACGAGCAGTACTTC. Together with reference TRBV11-3 and TRBJ2-7, the CDR3 gives the full variable domain: EAGVVQSPRYKIIEKKQPVAFWCNPISGHNTLYWYLQNLGQGPELLIRYENEEAVDDSQLPKDRFSAERLKGVDSTLKIQPAELGDSAVYLCASSLGTGDEQYFGPGTRLTVT.

The chain is built from TRBV27 and TRBJ2-7; 8 positions match TRBD2. Per germline, CDR1 MNHEY and CDR2 SMNVEV (reference sequence). V was clipped by 4 bases and J by 5 bases; unmatched bases: 7. This CDR3 contains 14 residues. The CDR3 bases are TGTGCCAGCAGTTCGGGAGGGGGGGGCCACGAGCAGTACTTC. Translating it yields CASSSGGGGHEQYF.

This clonotype was seen ten or more times. The chain recombines TRBV27 with TRBJ1-4, with a weak D call TRBD1 (5 bases). In germline, CDR1 is MNHEY, CDR2 SMNVEV (reference sequence). V was cut by 6 bases and J by 3 bases, with 20 bases left in between. This CDR3 region has 17 residues. This CDR3 reads CASSPSRGENPNEKLFF. The CDR3 DNA reads TGTGCCAGCAGCCCTTCGAGGGGTGAAAATCCTAATGAAAAACTGTTTTTT.

This clonotype was counted at least ten times. V and J are TRBV7-6 and TRBJ2-3; 8 nucleotides match TRBD2. The CDR3 is 15 residues long. Germline V gene sequence: CDR1 SGHVS, CDR2 FNYEAQ. The V gene end was trimmed by 2 bases and the J gene end by 4 bases; junction bases not matched to a gene: 5. The CDR3: CASSLTGLDADTQYF. The CDR3 region has the DNA TGTGCCAGCAGCTTAACGGGACTAGACGCAGATACGCAGTATTTT.

This clonotype appeared many times. The gene calls are TRBV27 and TRBJ2-7; D remains unclear. This CDR3 spans 15 amino acids. V dropped 2 bases and J dropped 0 bases, with 11 bases sitting between them. CDR1 is MNHEY, CDR2 SMNVEV, per germline (reference sequence). The CDR3 loop is CASSLNSGFSYEQYF. The CDR3 bases are TGTGCCAGCAGTTTAAATTCGGGTTTCTCCTACGAGCAGTACTTC.